Below, one T cell receptor beta chain is given with its context. In the source study's methods: How many nucleated cells were present was estimated from reference gene primer amplification. Sequencing was performed with immunoSEQ multiplex PCR; in TCRdb, only in-frame clones are kept and a portion is missing. That table supplies the V and J calls and clone size; D and trimming were determined from the DNA. The table shows tens of thousands of clones, with around nine tenths occurring only once. CDR1 and CDR2 from the germline V gene are GTSNPN and SVGIG (reference sequence). V was trimmed by 3 bases and J by 7 bases, leaving 21 bases between them. The CDR3 contains 16 residues. The data were obtained in a study of blood T cell repertoires in COVID-19. Turning to the study itself: Whether acute or convalescent, the COVID-19 samples came from the United States, Italy and Spain. PBMCs, B-cell-depleted T cells, or T cells were the source of the cDNA or gDNA that made up the material.

This chain connects TRBV30 to TRBJ2-2; perhaps TRBD2 as D (6 bases). This clonotype was obtained from a human donor in a cohort sampled during active COVID-19. The donor label of this sample is uncertain. Sequencing was carried out using peripheral blood. CDR3 loop: CAWSPAGRRVDGELFF. The CDR3 DNA is TGTGCCTGGAGCCCCGCGGGGCGGAGGGTGGACGGGGAGCTGTTTTTT.